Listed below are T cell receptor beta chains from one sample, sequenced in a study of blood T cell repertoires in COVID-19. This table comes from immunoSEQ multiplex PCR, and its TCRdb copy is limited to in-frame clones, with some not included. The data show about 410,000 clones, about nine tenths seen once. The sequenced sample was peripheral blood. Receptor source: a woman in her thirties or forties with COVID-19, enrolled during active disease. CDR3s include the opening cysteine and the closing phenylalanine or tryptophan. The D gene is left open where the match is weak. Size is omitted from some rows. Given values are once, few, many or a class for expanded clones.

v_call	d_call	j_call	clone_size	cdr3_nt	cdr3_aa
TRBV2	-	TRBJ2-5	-	TGTGCCAGCAGTGAACAGCAAGAGACCCAGTACTTC	CASSEQQETQYF
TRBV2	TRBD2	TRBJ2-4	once	TGTGCCAGCGGTACTAGCGGTGCCAAAAACATTCAGTACTTC	CASGTSGAKNIQYF
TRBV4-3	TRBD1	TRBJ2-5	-	TGCGCCAGCAGCCAGGAGACAGGGCCCCCCCAAGAGACCCAGTACTTC	CASSQETGPPQETQYF
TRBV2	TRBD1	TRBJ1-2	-	TGTGCCAGCAACCTACAGGGGACCGGCTATGGCTACACCTTC	CASNLQGTGYGYTF
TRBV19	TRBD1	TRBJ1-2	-	TGTGCCAGTAGTCCCGGGACAGGGCTTAGCCTATTCGATGGCTACACCTTC	CASSPGTGLSLFDGYTF
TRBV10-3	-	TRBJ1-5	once	TGTGCCATCAGTGAGGGGGGGATTGGGAATCAGCCCCAGCATTTT	CAISEGGIGNQPQHF
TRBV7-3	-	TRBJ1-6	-	TGTGCCAGCAGCTTAGACGGAGATAATTCACCCCTCCACTTT	CASSLDGDNSPLHF
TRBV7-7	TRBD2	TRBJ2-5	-	TGTGCTAGCAGCCCTCACGGGGGGGATCCCGGGCGCGAGACCCAGTACTTC	CASSPHGGDPGRETQYF
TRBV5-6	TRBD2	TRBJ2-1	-	TGTGCCAGCAGCGTGGGACTAGCAGGTTATTTTGAGCAGTTCTTC	CASSVGLAGYFEQFF
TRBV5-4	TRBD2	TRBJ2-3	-	TGTGCCAGCAGCTCCCCGACTAGCGGGAGGGTTGATACGCAGTATTTT	CASSSPTSGRVDTQYF
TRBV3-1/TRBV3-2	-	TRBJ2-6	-	TGTGCCAGCAGCCATTACCCCAGGGCCGGGGCCAACGTCCTGACTTTC	CASSHYPRAGANVLTF
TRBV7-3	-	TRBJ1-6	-	TGTGCCAGCAGCTTAACATCTACAGGGCAATATTCACCCCTCCACTTT	CASSLTSTGQYSPLHF
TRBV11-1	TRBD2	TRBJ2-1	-	TGTGCCAGCAGCTTATCGACTAGCGAGGAGGGTGAGCAGTTCTTC	CASSLSTSEEGEQFF
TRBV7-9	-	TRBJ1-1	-	TGTGCCAGCAGCCACCCGGGCCGAGGGACTGAAGCTTTCTTT	CASSHPGRGTEAFF
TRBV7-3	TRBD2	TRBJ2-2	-	TGTGCCAGCAGCCTCCGGACTAGCGGGGGGTCCACCGGGGAGCTGTTTTTT	CASSLRTSGGSTGELFF
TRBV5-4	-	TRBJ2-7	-	TGTGCCAGCAGCTTGGGCGGTCTCAACCACGAGCAGTACTTC	CASSLGGLNHEQYF
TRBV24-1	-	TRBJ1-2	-	TGTGCCACCAGTTCAGGGGTTGGTGATGGCTACACCTTC	CATSSGVGDGYTF
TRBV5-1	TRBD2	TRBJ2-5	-	TGCGCCAGCAGGGAGACTAGCGGGGAGACCCAGTACTTC	CASRETSGETQYF
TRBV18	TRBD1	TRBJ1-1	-	TGTGCCAGCTCACGAACCGGACAGGCAGCTACTGAAGCTTTCTTT	CASSRTGQAATEAFF
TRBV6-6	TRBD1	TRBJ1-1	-	TGTGCCAGCAGTCGCCCCCGGGACAGGGGGCGGGAGAACACTGAAGCTTTCTTT	CASSRPRDRGRENTEAFF
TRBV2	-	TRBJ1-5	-	TGTGCCAGCAACCGTCAGGAAAGGCAGCCCCAGCATTTT	CASNRQERQPQHF
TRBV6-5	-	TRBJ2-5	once	TGTGCCAGCAGTTACTCGTACGGCGGAGAGACCCAGTACTTC	CASSYSYGGETQYF
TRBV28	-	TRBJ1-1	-	TGTGCCAGCAGTTTCCCCCTTAGGGGCAGGGACATGGGCACTGAAGCTTTCTTT	CASSFPLRGRDMGTEAFF
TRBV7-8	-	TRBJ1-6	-	TGTGCCAGCAGCTTAGGACAGCGGGGCGGGAATTCACCCCTCCACTTT	CASSLGQRGGNSPLHF
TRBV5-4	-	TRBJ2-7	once	TGTGCCAGCAGCGCCGACACTAGCTCCTACGAGCAGTACTTC	CASSADTSSYEQYF
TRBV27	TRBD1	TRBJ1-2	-	TGTGCCAGCAGTTTACTTGGACAGGGAGGGATGGACTATGGCTACACCTTC	CASSLLGQGGMDYGYTF
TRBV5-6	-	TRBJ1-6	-	TGTGCCAGCAGCCTCTGGGGAGGCGTAATGGGTAATTCACCCCTCCACTTT	CASSLWGGVMGNSPLHF
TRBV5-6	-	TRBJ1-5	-	TGTGCCAGCAGCTTCAGGGCCGCGCCCCAGCATTTT	CASSFRAAPQHF
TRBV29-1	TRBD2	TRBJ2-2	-	TGCAGCGCCAGAAACCTAGCGGGAACCGGGGAGCTGTTTTTT	CSARNLAGTGELFF
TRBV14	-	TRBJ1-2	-	TGTGCCAGCAGCCAAGAAAAAGGGGCGAACTATGGCTACACCTTC	CASSQEKGANYGYTF
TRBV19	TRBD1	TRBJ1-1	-	TGTGCCAGTAGTATATCCCCGTTAAACAGGGGAAAATTGAACACTGAAGCTTTCTTT	CASSISPLNRGKLNTEAFF
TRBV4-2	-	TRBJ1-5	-	TGTGCCAGCAGCCATAGTCTGGGGGCAGGTCAGCCCCAGCATTTT	CASSHSLGAGQPQHF
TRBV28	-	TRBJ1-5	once	TGTGCCAGCAGGACGGCGGGTCAGCCCCAGCATTTT	CASRTAGQPQHF
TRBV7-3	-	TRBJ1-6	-	TGTGCCAGCAGCTTAAGACCCACAACAGGGCCGCACTCCTATAATTCACCCCTCCACTTT	CASSLRPTTGPHSYNSPLHF
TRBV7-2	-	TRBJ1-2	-	TGTGCCAGCAGTCAGAGCAGGGGTGGTTGGGGCTACACCTTC	CASSQSRGGWGYTF
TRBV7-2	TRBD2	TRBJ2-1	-	TGTGCCAGCAGCTTAGGCGGATTTGCGGGGGACGCGCAGTTCTTC	CASSLGGFAGDAQFF